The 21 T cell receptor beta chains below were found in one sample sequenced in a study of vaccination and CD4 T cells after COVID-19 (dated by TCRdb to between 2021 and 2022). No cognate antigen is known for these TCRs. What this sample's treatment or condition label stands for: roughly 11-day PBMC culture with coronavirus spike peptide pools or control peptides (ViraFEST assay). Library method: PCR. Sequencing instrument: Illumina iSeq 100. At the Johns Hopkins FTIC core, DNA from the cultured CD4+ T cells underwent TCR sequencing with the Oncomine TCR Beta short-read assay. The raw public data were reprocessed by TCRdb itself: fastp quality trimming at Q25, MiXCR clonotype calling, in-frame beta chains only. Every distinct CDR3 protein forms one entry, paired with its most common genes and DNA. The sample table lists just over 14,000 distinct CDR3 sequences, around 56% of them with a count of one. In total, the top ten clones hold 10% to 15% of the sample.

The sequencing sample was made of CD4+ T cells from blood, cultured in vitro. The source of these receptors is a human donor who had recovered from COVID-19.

The DNA of the CDR3 is TGTGCCTGGAGGGGGTTAGTAGTGAATGAGCAGTTCTTC. This gives the protein CAWRGLVVNEQFF. This chain uses TRBV30 with TRBJ2-1, with unresolved D. V was cut by 3 bases and J by 7 bases, with 13 bases left in between. Germline V CDR1 and CDR2: GTSNPN, SVGIG (reference sequence). This CDR3 region has 13 residues.

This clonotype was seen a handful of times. The chain's CDR3 is CASSLAHLYNEQFF. For the CDR3, the DNA is TGTGCCAGCAGCTTAGCGCACTTGTACAATGAGCAGTTCTTC. The J gene is TRBJ2-1, the V gene TRBV7-8; D is uncertain. The CDR3 has 14 residues. Trimming took off 0 bases at V and 4 bases at J, with 7 bases between the two ends. CDR1 is SGHVS and CDR2 is FQNEAQ in the germline V gene.

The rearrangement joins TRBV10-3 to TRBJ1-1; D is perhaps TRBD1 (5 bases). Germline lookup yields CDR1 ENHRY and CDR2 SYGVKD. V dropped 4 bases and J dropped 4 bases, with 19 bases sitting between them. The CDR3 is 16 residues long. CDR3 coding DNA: TGTGCCATCAGTGGGGAGGGACCCCGGGGGGTCACTGAAGCTTTCTTT. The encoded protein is CAISGEGPRGVTEAFF.

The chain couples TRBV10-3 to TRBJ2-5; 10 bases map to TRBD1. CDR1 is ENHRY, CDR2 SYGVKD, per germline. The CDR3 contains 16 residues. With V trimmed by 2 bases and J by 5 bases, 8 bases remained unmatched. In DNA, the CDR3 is TGTGCCATCAGTGAGAGGAGGACAGGGGGAAGGGAGACCCAGTACTTC. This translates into CAISERRTGGRETQYF.

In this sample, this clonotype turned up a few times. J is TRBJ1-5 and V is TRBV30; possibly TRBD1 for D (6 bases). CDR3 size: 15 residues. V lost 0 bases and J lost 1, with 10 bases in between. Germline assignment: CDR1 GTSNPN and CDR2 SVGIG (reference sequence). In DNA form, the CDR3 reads TGTGCCTGGAGTGTACGGGGGGCCAGCAATCAGCCCCAGCATTTT. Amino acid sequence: CAWSVRGASNQPQHF.

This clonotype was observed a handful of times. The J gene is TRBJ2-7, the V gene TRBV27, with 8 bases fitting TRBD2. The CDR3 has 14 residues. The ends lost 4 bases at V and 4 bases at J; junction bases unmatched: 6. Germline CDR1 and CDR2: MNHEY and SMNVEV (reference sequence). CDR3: CASSSSGSPYEQYF. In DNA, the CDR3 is TGTGCCAGCAGTTCAAGCGGGAGCCCTTACGAGCAGTACTTC.

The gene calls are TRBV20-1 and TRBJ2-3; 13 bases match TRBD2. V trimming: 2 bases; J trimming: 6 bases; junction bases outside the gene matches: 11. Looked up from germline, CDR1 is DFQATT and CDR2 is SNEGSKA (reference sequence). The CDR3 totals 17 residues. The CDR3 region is CSARTLRTSGRSDTQYF. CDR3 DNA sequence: TGCAGTGCTAGAACTTTACGGACTAGCGGGAGATCCGATACGCAGTATTTT.

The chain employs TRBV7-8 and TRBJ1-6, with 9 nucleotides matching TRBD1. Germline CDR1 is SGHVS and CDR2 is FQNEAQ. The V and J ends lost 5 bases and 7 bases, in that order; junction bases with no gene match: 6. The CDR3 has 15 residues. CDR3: CASSLRGQGNSPLHF. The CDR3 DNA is TGTGCCAGCAGCCTCCGGGGACAGGGAAATTCACCCCTCCACTTT. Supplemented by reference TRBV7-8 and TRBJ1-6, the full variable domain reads GAGVSQSPRYKVAKRGQDVALRCDPISGHVSLFWYQQALGQGPEFLTYFQNEAQLDKSGLPSDRFFAERPEGSVSTLKIQRTQQEDSAVYLCASSLRGQGNSPLHFGNGTRLTVT.

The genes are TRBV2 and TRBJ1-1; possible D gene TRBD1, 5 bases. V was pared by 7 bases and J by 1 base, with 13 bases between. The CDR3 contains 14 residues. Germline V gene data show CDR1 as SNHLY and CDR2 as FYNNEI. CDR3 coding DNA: TGTGCCAGCACTATGGGACGGTCGAACACTGAAGCTTTCTTT. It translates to CASTMGRSNTEAFF.

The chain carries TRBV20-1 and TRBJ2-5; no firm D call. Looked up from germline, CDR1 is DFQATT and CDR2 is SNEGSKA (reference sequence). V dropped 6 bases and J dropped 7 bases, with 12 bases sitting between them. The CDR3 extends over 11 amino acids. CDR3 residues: CSAPDGRTQYF. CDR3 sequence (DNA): TGCAGTGCCCCCGACGGCCGGACCCAGTACTTC.

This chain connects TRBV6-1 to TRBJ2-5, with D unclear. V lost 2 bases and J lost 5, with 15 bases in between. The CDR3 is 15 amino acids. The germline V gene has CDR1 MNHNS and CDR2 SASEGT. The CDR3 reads CASSERSDGQETQYF. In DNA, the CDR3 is TGTGCCAGCAGTGAACGGAGTGACGGTCAGGAGACCCAGTACTTC.

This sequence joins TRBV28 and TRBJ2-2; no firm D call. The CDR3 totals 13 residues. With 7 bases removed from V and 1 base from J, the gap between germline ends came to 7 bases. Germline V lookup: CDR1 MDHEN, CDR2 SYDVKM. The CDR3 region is CASNKGNTGELFF. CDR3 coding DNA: TGTGCCAGCAATAAAGGGAACACCGGGGAGCTGTTTTTT.

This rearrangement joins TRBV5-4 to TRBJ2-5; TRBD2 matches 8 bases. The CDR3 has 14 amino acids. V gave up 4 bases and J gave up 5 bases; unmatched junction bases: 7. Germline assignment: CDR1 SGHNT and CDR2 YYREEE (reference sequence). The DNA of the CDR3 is TGTGCCAGCAGCCCACTAGCGGCGGGGGAGACCCAGTACTTC. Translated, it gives CASSPLAAGETQYF.

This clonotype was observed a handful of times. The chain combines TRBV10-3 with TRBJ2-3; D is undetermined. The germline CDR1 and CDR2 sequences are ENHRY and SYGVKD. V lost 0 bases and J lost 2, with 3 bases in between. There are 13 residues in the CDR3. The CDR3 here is CAISESNTDTQYF. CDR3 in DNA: TGTGCCATCAGTGAGTCGAACACAGATACGCAGTATTTT.

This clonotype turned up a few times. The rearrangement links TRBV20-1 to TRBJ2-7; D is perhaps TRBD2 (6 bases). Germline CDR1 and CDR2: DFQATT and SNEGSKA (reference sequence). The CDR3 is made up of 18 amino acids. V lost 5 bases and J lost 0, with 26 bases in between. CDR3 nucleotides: TGCAGTGCTCCACATCCCCCGTCCGGGACTCAGAGCTCCTACGAGCAGTACTTC. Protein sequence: CSAPHPPSGTQSSYEQYF.

The chain's CDR3 is CSARSGHEQYF. The CDR3 DNA reads as TGCAGTGCTAGATCTGGCCACGAGCAGTACTTC. This chain joins TRBV20-1 and TRBJ2-7; D call uncertain. This CDR3 is built from 11 residues. Between the trimmed V and J ends, which lost 2 bases and 5 bases, there was a span of 7 bases. The V gene's germline CDR1 is DFQATT and CDR2 SNEGSKA (reference sequence).

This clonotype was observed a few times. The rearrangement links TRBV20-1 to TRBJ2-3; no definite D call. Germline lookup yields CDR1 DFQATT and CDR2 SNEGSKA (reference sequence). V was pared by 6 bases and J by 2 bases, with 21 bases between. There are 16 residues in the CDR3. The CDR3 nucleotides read TGCAGTGCCGATACCGGGCCAACCATAACCACAGATACGCAGTATTTT. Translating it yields CSADTGPTITTDTQYF.

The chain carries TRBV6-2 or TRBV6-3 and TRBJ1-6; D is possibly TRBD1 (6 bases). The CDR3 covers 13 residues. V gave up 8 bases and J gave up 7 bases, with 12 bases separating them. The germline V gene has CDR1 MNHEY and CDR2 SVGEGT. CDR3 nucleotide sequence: TGTGCCAGCCACGACAGGAAGAATTCACCCCTCCACTTT. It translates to CASHDRKNSPLHF.

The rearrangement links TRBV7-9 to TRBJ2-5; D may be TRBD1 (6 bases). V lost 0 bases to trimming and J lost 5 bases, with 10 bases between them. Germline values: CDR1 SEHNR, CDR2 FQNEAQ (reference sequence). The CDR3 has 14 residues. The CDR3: CASSLASGAETQYF. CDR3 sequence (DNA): TGTGCCAGCAGCTTAGCATCAGGGGCTGAGACCCAGTACTTC. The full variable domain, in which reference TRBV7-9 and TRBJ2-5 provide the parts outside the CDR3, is DTGVSQNPRHKITKRGQNVTFRCDPISEHNRLYWYRQTLGQGPEFLTYFQNEAQLEKSRLLSDRFSAERPKGSFSTLEIQRTEQGDSAMYLCASSLASGAETQYFGPGTRLLVL.

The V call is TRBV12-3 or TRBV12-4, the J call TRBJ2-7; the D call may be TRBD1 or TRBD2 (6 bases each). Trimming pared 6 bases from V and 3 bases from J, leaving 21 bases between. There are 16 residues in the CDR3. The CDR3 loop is CASSPPWDIGGYEQYF. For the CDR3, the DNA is TGTGCCAGCAGCCCACCCTGGGACATCGGGGGCTACGAGCAGTACTTC.

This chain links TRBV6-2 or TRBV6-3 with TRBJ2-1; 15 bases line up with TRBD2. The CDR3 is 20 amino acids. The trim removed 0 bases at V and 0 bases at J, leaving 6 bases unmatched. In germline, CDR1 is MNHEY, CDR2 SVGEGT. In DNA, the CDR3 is TGTGCCAGCAGTTACTCGCGGACTAGCGGGAGGGGGGGCTCCTACAATGAGCAGTTCTTC. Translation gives CASSYSRTSGRGGSYNEQFF.